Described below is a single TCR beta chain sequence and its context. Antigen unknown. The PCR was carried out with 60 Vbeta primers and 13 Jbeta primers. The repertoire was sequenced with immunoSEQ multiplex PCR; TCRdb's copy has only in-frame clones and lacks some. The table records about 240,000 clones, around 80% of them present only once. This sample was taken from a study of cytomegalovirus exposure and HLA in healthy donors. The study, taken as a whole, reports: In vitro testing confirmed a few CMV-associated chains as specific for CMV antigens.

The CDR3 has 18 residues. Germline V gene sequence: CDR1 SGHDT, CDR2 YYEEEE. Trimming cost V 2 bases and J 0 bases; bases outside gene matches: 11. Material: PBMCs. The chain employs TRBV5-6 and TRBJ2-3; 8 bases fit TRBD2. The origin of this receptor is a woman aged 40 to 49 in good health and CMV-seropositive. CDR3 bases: TGTGCCAGCAGCTTCCCAGCGGGGGACCTAACAAGCACAGATACGCAGTATTTT. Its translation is CASSFPAGDLTSTDTQYF.